Presented here are 5 T cell receptor beta chains from one specimen sequenced in a study of cytomegalovirus exposure and HLA in healthy donors. The PCR was carried out with 60 Vbeta primers and 13 Jbeta primers. Assay used: immunoSEQ multiplex PCR; TCRdb lists only in-frame clones, some missing. The sample carries about 92,000 clones, around four fifths recorded once. Sequencing was performed on PBMCs. Every receptor here comes from a woman between 18 and 29 years old in good health and CMV-seropositive.

V is TRBV2 and J is TRBJ2-7; 8 positions match TRBD1. V shed 6 bases, J shed 2 bases, and the junction held 18 bases outside the gene matches. Germline loops: CDR1 SNHLY, CDR2 FYNNEI. The CDR3 spans 18 residues. Written as DNA, the CDR3 is TGTGCCAGCAGGACAGACCCCAGGACAGGGTCAAGCGCCTACGAGCAGTACTTC. It specifies CASRTDPRTGSSAYEQYF.

This chain connects TRBV5-1 to TRBJ2-3; 10 nucleotides agree with TRBD2. The germline CDR1 and CDR2 sequences are SGHRS and YFSETQ. The CDR3 spans 17 residues. The ends lost 0 bases at V and 1 base at J; junction bases unmatched: 5. The CDR3 sequence is CASSLDLAGARTDTQYF. The CDR3 nucleotides are TGCGCCAGCAGCTTGGATCTAGCGGGAGCCCGCACAGATACGCAGTATTTT.

The gene calls are TRBV6-1 and TRBJ1-4, with a possible D match to TRBD1 (5 bases). The CDR3 length is 14 residues. Germline CDR1 is MNHNS and CDR2 is SASEGT. V was pared by 8 bases and J by 3 bases, with 13 bases between. In DNA, the CDR3 is TGTGCCAGCTTTGGGACGGGGGCTAATGAAAAACTGTTTTTT. This gives the protein CASFGTGANEKLFF.

In this sample, this clone turned up once. V gene TRBV27 combines with J gene TRBJ1-1; 9 bases are shared with TRBD1. This CDR3 spans 15 amino acids. Germline trimming cut 5 bases from V and 4 bases from J; bases unmatched to any gene: 8. Germline CDR1 MNHEY, CDR2 SMNVEV (reference sequence). This chain's CDR3 is CASSRPGQGSTEAFF. The CDR3 DNA follows: TGTGCCAGCAGTCGGCCGGGACAGGGCAGCACTGAAGCTTTCTTT.

The chain employs TRBV27 and TRBJ1-1; 9 bases match TRBD1. The CDR3 runs to 13 residues. Per the germline V gene, CDR1 is MNHEY and CDR2 is SMNVEV (reference sequence). With V trimmed by 6 bases and J by 8 bases, 7 bases remained unmatched. The CDR3 spells CASRKTGGSEAFF. CDR3 DNA: TGTGCCAGCAGAAAAACAGGGGGCTCGGAAGCTTTCTTT.